This TCR beta chain was sequenced in a study of glioma-infiltrating T cells. Findings of the study overall: CDR3 overlap between tissue and blood was very small. Gliomas, especially low-grade, showed above-expected tissue-blood divergence; non-neoplastic patients showed below.

Using RNA template, CDR3s of TCR alpha and beta were amplified with iRepertoire arm-PCR. TCRdb recomputed calls from the multiplex PCR reads with MiXCR, one row per CDR3 protein. Of under 150,000 distinct CDR3 sequences in the sample, 20% to 25% were seen once. Germline CDR1 and CDR2: MNHEY and SVGEGT. This CDR3 has 12 residues. A note on this clonotype: Its specificity is not known. The junction does not match germline at one end; this may be a read error.

What was sequenced was glioma tissue, nonneoplastic brain tissue, or PBMCs (not recorded which). The rearrangement joins TRBV6-2 or TRBV6-3 to TRBJ2-1, with D hard to call. This TCR was sampled from a human donor with low-grade glioma or glioblastoma, undergoing nonglioma brain surgery, or in good health (not recorded which). The CDR3 DNA sequence: TGTGACAGCAGCTCCAGGAACAATGAGCAGTTCTTC. This codes for CDSSSRNNEQFF.